This TCR beta chain was sequenced for a study of blood T cells in healthy people across ages. A sample-barcoded 5' primer and a J-beta primer mix were used in a second PCR of about 7 to 12 cycles. TCRdb passed the 5' RACE reads through MiXCR, listing each CDR3 protein once. Of 1.5 million to 2 million distinct CDR3 sequences listed, around half were seen once; the top ten hold less than 2.5%. The germline CDR1 and CDR2 sequences are MNHEY and SVGEGT. V shed 5 bases, J shed 4 bases, and the junction held 5 bases outside the gene matches. This CDR3 contains 15 residues. At least ten counts were recorded for this clonotype.

Sequencing input: blood. This chain connects TRBV6-2 or TRBV6-3 to TRBJ2-1; 10 nucleotides match TRBD1. This sequence originates from a woman in her thirties or forties in good health. CDR3 nucleotide sequence: TGTGCCAGCAGTGCCCCGGGACAGGGGTACAATGAGCAGTTCTTC. The encoded protein is CASSAPGQGYNEQFF.